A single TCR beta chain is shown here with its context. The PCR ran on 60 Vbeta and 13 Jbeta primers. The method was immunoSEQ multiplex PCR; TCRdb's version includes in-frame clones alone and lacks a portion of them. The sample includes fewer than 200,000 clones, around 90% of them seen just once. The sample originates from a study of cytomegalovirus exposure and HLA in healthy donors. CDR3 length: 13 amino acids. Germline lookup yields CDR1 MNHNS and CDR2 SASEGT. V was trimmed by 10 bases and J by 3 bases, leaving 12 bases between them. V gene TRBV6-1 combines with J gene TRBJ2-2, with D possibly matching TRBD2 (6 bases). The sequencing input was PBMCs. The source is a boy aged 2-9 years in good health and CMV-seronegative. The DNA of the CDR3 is TGTGCCACCCGTTGGGGGGACACCGGGGAGCTGTTTTTT. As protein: CATRWGDTGELFF.